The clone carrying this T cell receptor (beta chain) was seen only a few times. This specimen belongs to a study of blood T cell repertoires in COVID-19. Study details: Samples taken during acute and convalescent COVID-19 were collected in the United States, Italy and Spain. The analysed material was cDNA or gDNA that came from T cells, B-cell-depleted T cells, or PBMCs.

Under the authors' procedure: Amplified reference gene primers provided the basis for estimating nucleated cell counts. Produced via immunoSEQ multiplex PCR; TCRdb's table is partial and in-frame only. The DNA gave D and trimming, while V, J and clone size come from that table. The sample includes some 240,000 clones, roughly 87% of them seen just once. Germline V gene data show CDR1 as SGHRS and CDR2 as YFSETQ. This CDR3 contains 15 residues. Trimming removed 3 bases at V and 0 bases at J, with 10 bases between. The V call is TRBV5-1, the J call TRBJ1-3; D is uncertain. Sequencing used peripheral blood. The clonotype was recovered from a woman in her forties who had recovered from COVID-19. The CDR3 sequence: CASSSRESSGNTIYF. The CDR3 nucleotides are TGCGCCAGCAGCTCCCGAGAGAGCTCTGGAAACACCATATATTTT.